The 28 T cell receptor beta chains listed next were all sequenced from one sample in a study of cytomegalovirus exposure and HLA in healthy donors. A multiplex PCR was run with 60 Vbeta primers and 13 Jbeta primers. Assay used: immunoSEQ multiplex PCR; TCRdb lists only in-frame clones, some missing. The sample consists of 100,000 to 150,000 clones, 82% of them appearing once. The sequenced sample consisted of PBMCs. These receptors were obtained from a woman aged 45-59 years in good health and CMV-seropositive.

The gene calls are TRBV6-1 and TRBJ2-7, with a possible D match to TRBD2 (6 bases). Germline values: CDR1 MNHNS, CDR2 SASEGT. Between the trimmed V and J ends, which lost 1 base and 4 bases, there was a span of 11 bases. The CDR3 is 14 amino acids. CDR3 nucleotide sequence: TGTGCCAGCAGTGAAGTGGGGAGGACATACGAGCAGTACTTC. It encodes CASSEVGRTYEQYF.

The rearrangement links TRBV5-4 to TRBJ2-5; 9 nucleotides match TRBD2. V lost 7 bases and J lost 5; bases outside the gene matches: 12. Per germline, CDR1 SGHNT and CDR2 YYREEE (reference sequence). The CDR3 runs to 15 residues. This CDR3 is CASSSRAGGGETQYF. CDR3 nucleotides: TGTGCCAGCTCTAGTCGAGCGGGGGGTGGGGAGACCCAGTACTTC. Full variable domain (outside the CDR3, taken from reference TRBV5-4 and TRBJ2-5): ETGVTQSPTHLIKTRGQQVTLRCSSQSGHNTVSWYQQALGQGPQFIFQYYREEENGRGNFPPRFSGLQFPNYSSELNVNALELDDSALYLCASSSRAGGGETQYFGPGTRLLVL.

V and J are TRBV7-8 and TRBJ2-1; D is unclear. V was pared by 1 base and J by 8 bases, with 9 bases between. Germline CDR1 is SGHVS and CDR2 is FQNEAQ. This CDR3 comprises 13 residues. The CDR3 bases are TGTGCCAGCAGCTTAGAGGCAGGCTATGAGCAGTTCTTC. Translating gives CASSLEAGYEQFF.

The J gene is TRBJ1-2, the V gene TRBV28; the D gene is possibly TRBD1 (5 bases). This CDR3 has 16 residues. Deletions cut 2 bases from V and 1 base from J, with 14 bases between. Germline V gene sequence: CDR1 MDHEN, CDR2 SYDVKM. CDR3 in amino acids: CASSLVDRSINYGYTF. CDR3 coding DNA: TGTGCCAGCAGTTTAGTCGACAGAAGTATTAACTATGGCTACACCTTC.

The chain uses TRBV10-1 and TRBJ2-1; TRBD1 aligns across 7 bases. V trimming: 8 bases; J trimming: 0 bases; junction bases outside the gene matches: 13. The CDR3 has 17 amino acids. Germline-derived CDR1 and CDR2 are WNHNN and SYGVQD (reference sequence). The CDR3 DNA follows: TGCGCCAGCCCCGGACAGGTCCCAGCGAGCTCCTACAATGAGCAGTTCTTC. Translated: CASPGQVPASSYNEQFF.

V is TRBV4-2 and J is TRBJ2-1, with a tentative D call TRBD1 (5 bases). The CDR3 spans 15 residues. Germline V gene lookup returns CDR1 LGHNA and CDR2 YNFKEQ. Trimming removed 4 bases at V and 5 bases at J, with 15 bases between. The CDR3 DNA sequence: TGTGCCAGCAGCCGAGTTTTAGACAGAGACAATGAGCAGTTCTTC. Protein sequence: CASSRVLDRDNEQFF.

This clone has just one count. The chain couples TRBV27 to TRBJ2-5; 8 bases map to TRBD2. The J call is in doubt because the DNA end fits TRBJ2-7 better. The CDR3 is 16 amino acids. Germline V gene sequence: CDR1 MNHEY, CDR2 SMNVEV (reference sequence). CDR3 amino acids: CASSLGPGGASYEQYF. CDR3 in DNA: TGTGCCAGCAGTTTGGGTCCGGGAGGGGCGTCCTACGAGCAGTACTTC.

This chain links TRBV30 with TRBJ2-7, with D maybe TRBD2 (5 bases). The germline gives CDR1 GTSNPN, CDR2 SVGIG (reference sequence). This CDR3 region has 13 residues. The germline V and J ends were trimmed by 0 bases and 8 bases, with 14 bases remaining between them. The CDR3 DNA reads as TGTGCCTGGAGTGTAATCGGAGGCGACAAGCAGTACTTC. Encoded protein: CAWSVIGGDKQYF.

The chain joins TRBV9 to TRBJ2-5; 11 nucleotides match TRBD2. The CDR3 is 15 amino acids. Germline CDR1 SGDLS, CDR2 YYNGEE. V lost 0 bases, J lost 7 bases, and 5 bases stayed unmatched. The DNA of the CDR3 is TGTGCCAGCAGCGTAGGGCTAGCGGGAGGAGGGACCCAGTACTTC. It translates to CASSVGLAGGGTQYF.

The chain employs TRBV2 and TRBJ2-5; D possibly corresponds to TRBD2 (6 bases). Germline V CDR1 and CDR2: SNHLY, FYNNEI. The V and J ends lost 0 bases and 2 bases respectively, with 7 bases between them. The CDR3 consists of 14 residues. CDR3: CASSEAAGQETQYF. The CDR3 DNA is TGTGCCAGCAGTGAAGCGGCGGGGCAAGAGACCCAGTACTTC.

The chain links TRBV5-4 to TRBJ2-2, with a tentative D call TRBD1 (6 bases). The CDR3 is 15 residues long. Germline CDR1 reads SGHNT; CDR2 reads YYREEE (reference sequence). Trimming removed 1 base at V and 7 bases at J, with 14 bases between. DNA of the CDR3: TGTGCCAGCAGCTTGCAGGGGAAAATGGGCGGGGAGCTGTTTTTT. It is translated as CASSLQGKMGGELFF.

The chain couples TRBV27 to TRBJ2-2; 8 nucleotides line up with TRBD2. Germline loops: CDR1 MNHEY, CDR2 SMNVEV (reference sequence). Germline trimming cut 5 bases from V and 4 bases from J; bases unmatched to any gene: 9. There are 16 residues in the CDR3. This CDR3 is CASSPPGGGVTGELFF. The CDR3, as DNA: TGTGCCAGCAGTCCCCCGGGGGGGGGAGTCACCGGGGAGCTGTTTTTT.

This clone was seen only once. The chain links TRBV9 to TRBJ2-3; 8 nucleotides line up with TRBD1. The germline V gene encodes CDR1 SGDLS and CDR2 YYNGEE. Losses at the gene ends were 2 bases for V and 2 bases for J; bases not matched to a gene: 4. This CDR3 spans 15 amino acids. The CDR3 region has the DNA TGTGCCAGCAGCGTGCAGGGGGCGACCACAGATACGCAGTATTTT. Translating it yields CASSVQGATTDTQYF.

This clone came up a few times. This chain joins TRBV10-1 and TRBJ1-5; 9 bases line up with TRBD1. Trimming removed 5 bases from V and 8 bases from J; junction bases left unmatched: 10. Germline V CDR1 and CDR2: WNHNN, SYGVQD (reference sequence). The CDR3 consists of 15 residues. CDR3: CASSTGTGCLEPQHF. CDR3 in DNA: TGCGCCAGCAGTACCGGGACAGGGTGTTTGGAGCCCCAGCATTTT.

The chain has TRBV5-5 and TRBJ1-4; a possible D gene is TRBD1 (6 bases). The CDR3 length is 16 residues. CDR1 and CDR2 from the germline V gene are SGHKS and YYEKEE (reference sequence). V was shortened by 0 bases and J by 4 bases, with 13 bases between the two germline ends. CDR3 bases: TGTGCCAGCAGCTTGGACGGGGGGGCCCTTAATGAAAAACTGTTTTTT. As protein: CASSLDGGALNEKLFF.

The rearrangement uses TRBV15 and TRBJ2-1; 9 bases fit TRBD2. V trimming: 0 bases; J trimming: 7 bases; junction bases outside the gene matches: 7. Germline CDR1 and CDR2: LNHNV and YYDKDF (reference sequence). The CDR3 covers 16 residues. CDR3 bases: TGTGCCACCAGCAGAGATTCGGGACTAGCAATTAATGAGCAGTTCTTC. As protein: CATSRDSGLAINEQFF. Full variable domain (outside the CDR3, taken from reference TRBV15 and TRBJ2-1): DAMVIQNPRYQVTQFGKPVTLSCSQTLNHNVMYWYQQKSSQAPKLLFHYYDKDFNNEADTPDNFQSRRPNTSFCFLDIRSPGLGDTAMYLCATSRDSGLAINEQFFGPGTRLTVL.

This chain links TRBV13 with TRBJ1-1; no firm D call. V gave up 3 bases and J gave up 1 base, with 9 bases separating them. The CDR3 loop spans 14 amino acids. Germline V gene sequence: CDR1 PRHDT, CDR2 FYEKMQ (reference sequence). This CDR3 reads CASSLGRRNTEAFF. For the CDR3, the DNA is TGTGCCAGCAGCTTGGGCAGAAGGAACACTGAAGCTTTCTTT.

This clone was detected once. CDR3 DNA: TGTGCCAGCAGCCAAGTGCCAGGGGGCTGGGATGAGCAGTTCTTC. Amino acid sequence: CASSQVPGGWDEQFF. The chain is built from TRBV4-2 and TRBJ2-1, with 8 positions matching TRBD1. This CDR3 has 15 residues. V was pared by 1 base and J by 8 bases, with 7 bases of the junction left unmatched. Germline CDR1 and CDR2: LGHNA and YNFKEQ.

J is TRBJ2-7 and V is TRBV30, with TRBD2 as a possible D gene (6 bases). Trimming took off 4 bases at V and 7 bases at J, with 17 bases between the two ends. The CDR3 length is 13 residues. Germline V gene data show CDR1 as GTSNPN and CDR2 as SVGIG (reference sequence). CDR3 residues: CAWTSIGGVEQYF. The CDR3 bases are TGTGCCTGGACCTCCATCGGGGGTGTGGAGCAGTACTTC.

This sequence joins TRBV18 and TRBJ1-1; D might be TRBD1 (5 bases). The V gene's germline CDR1 is KGHSH and CDR2 LQKENI. Trimming stripped 4 bases from V and 0 bases from J, with 9 bases between. The CDR3 is 14 amino acids. CDR3 protein: CASSLGGLNTEAFF. As DNA, the CDR3 is TGTGCCAGCTCACTGGGGGGTTTGAACACTGAAGCTTTCTTT.

This clone was counted only a few times. The chain joins TRBV4-1 to TRBJ2-7; 9 bases are a match to TRBD1. The CDR3 loop spans 17 amino acids. Trimming cost V 2 bases and J 6 bases; bases outside gene matches: 14. Germline V gene sequence: CDR1 MGHRA, CDR2 YSYEKL. In DNA form, the CDR3 reads TGCGCCAGCAGCCAACCCCGGGGCGAACAGGGGGCAATCGAGCAGTACTTC. Its protein is CASSQPRGEQGAIEQYF.

This clone occurred once. This chain joins TRBV5-1 and TRBJ2-5, with 10 bases identical to TRBD2. The junction had 6 bases not matched to a gene; V was cut back by 0 bases and J by 4 bases. This CDR3 contains 16 residues. CDR1 is SGHRS and CDR2 is YFSETQ in the germline V gene. The CDR3 spells CASSLARLAGVETQYF. CDR3 in DNA: TGCGCCAGCAGCTTGGCCCGGCTAGCGGGGGTAGAGACCCAGTACTTC.

The J gene is TRBJ2-2, the V gene TRBV19; no clear D. Germline V gene sequence: CDR1 LNHDA, CDR2 SQIVND (reference sequence). The V end was cut by 5 bases, the J end by 1 base, with 17 bases between. The CDR3 is 17 amino acids. The CDR3 DNA reads as TGTGCCAGTAGTTCGTCCTTTTTCTCAGGGAACACCGGGGAGCTGTTTTTT. This gives the protein CASSSSFFSGNTGELFF. Full variable domain (outside the CDR3, taken from reference TRBV19 and TRBJ2-2): DGGITQSPKYLFRKEGQNVTLSCEQNLNHDAMYWYRQDPGQGLRLIYYSQIVNDFQKGDIAEGYSVSREKKESFPLTVTSAQKNPTAFYLCASSSSFFSGNTGELFFGEGSRLTVL.

The chain is built from TRBV6-1 and TRBJ2-1, with 9 bases that match TRBD2. Trimming took 6 bases from V and 8 from J; bases not matched to a gene: 11. Germline values: CDR1 MNHNS, CDR2 SASEGT. CDR3 length: 15 amino acids. CDR3 amino acids: CASRGGRAPRDEQFF. As DNA, the CDR3 is TGTGCCAGCAGGGGCGGGAGGGCCCCTAGAGATGAGCAGTTCTTC.

The gene calls are TRBV11-1 and TRBJ2-1; 7 bases agree with TRBD2. The length of the CDR3 is 17 residues. The V gene end was trimmed by 5 bases and the J gene end by 0 bases; junction bases not matched to a gene: 10. Germline V gene data show CDR1 as SGHAT and CDR2 as FQDESV (reference sequence). CDR3 DNA: TGTGCCAGCAGCATTCGCCTAGCGGCAAGCTCCTACAATGAGCAGTTCTTC. Protein: CASSIRLAASSYNEQFF.

The gene calls are TRBV5-1 and TRBJ2-5; 7 bases fit TRBD2. The CDR3 runs to 15 residues. With 4 bases clipped from V and 5 bases from J, the junction kept 11 bases outside the gene matches. Germline CDR1 is SGHRS and CDR2 is YFSETQ. CDR3 region: CASSGGGGVKETQYF. In DNA form, the CDR3 reads TGCGCCAGCAGCGGGGGGGGAGGTGTGAAGGAGACCCAGTACTTC.

CDR3 sequence reads: CASSPGQGLQTQYF. As DNA, the CDR3 is TGTGCCAGCAGTCCGGGACAGGGCTTGCAGACCCAGTACTTC. The rearrangement joins TRBV6-1 to TRBJ2-5, with TRBD1 identical over 9 bases. V gave up 5 bases and J gave up 6 bases; unmatched junction bases: 7. The CDR3 runs 14 residues. Germline V gene data show CDR1 as MNHNS and CDR2 as SASEGT.

This rearrangement joins TRBV9 to TRBJ2-2, with 8 bases lining up with TRBD1. The V gene end was trimmed by 2 bases and the J gene end by 7 bases; junction bases not matched to a gene: 10. CDR1 is SGDLS and CDR2 is YYNGEE in the germline V gene. The CDR3 length is 16 residues. The CDR3 region has the DNA TGTGCCAGCAGCGTTCTCCGGGACAGGAGCTTCGGGGAGCTGTTTTTT. Its translation is CASSVLRDRSFGELFF.